Below, 32 T cell receptor beta chains from the same sample are listed, as sequenced in a study of CD8+CD57+ T cells in acquired aplastic anemia (dated 2018 in TCRdb). The instrument given in TCRdb is Illumina HiSeq 2000. Genomic DNA served as template for TCR beta VDJ combination and CDR3 sequence profiling. The public reads were reanalyzed by TCRdb: fastp trimming at Q25, MiXCR alignment, in-frame beta chains only. A single entry per CDR3 protein holds the most common genes and DNA from its merged rows. In all, the sample holds 110,000 or so distinct CDR3 sequences, and 50% to 60% of those were seen once. Roughly 30% of the sample is taken by the ten largest. Patients chosen for sequencing had shown expansion of CD8+CD57+ cells by flow cytometry. The specimen sequenced was sorted CD4+, CD8+, or CD8+CD57+ T cells (not recorded which) from PBMCs. Receptor source: a human donor with aplastic anemia.

This chain uses TRBV20-1 with TRBJ2-7; D perhaps matches TRBD1 (6 bases). There are 13 residues in the CDR3. Trimming removed 6 bases at V and 0 bases at J, with 12 bases between. Germline values: CDR1 DFQATT, CDR2 SNEGSKA (reference sequence). The CDR3 is CSAGTPASYEQYF. In DNA form, the CDR3 reads TGCAGTGCCGGGACACCCGCCTCCTACGAGCAGTACTTC.

In its sample, this clonotype was seen a few times. The V and J genes are TRBV2 and TRBJ2-7; D is undetermined. The ends were cut back, 3 bases at V and 3 bases at J, with 6 bases in the middle. The CDR3 is made up of 12 amino acids. From germline, CDR1 is SNHLY and CDR2 FYNNEI. The CDR3 protein is CASSDGFYEQYF. CDR3 bases: TGTGCCAGCAGTGACGGATTCTACGAGCAGTACTTC.

This clonotype appeared a single time. The junction departs from germline at one end; a sequencing error may be responsible. This sequence joins TRBV12-3 or TRBV12-4 and TRBJ2-3; 8 bases align to TRBD2. This CDR3 is 14 amino acids long. The CDR3 bases are TGTGCCAGCAGTTTCCACGGGAGGGCAGATACGCGGTATTTT. Residues: CASSFHGRADTRYF.

This clonotype has at least ten counts. In this CDR3 the conserved last residue, phenylalanine or tryptophan, is missing, so a read error is likely. The chain has TRBV19 and TRBJ2-7; D unclear. V lost 2 bases and J lost 0, with 8 bases in between. Germline V gene sequence: CDR1 LNHDA, CDR2 SQIVND (reference sequence). The CDR3 covers 14 residues. The DNA of the CDR3 is TGTGCCAGTAGTATAAGATTGGACTCCTACGAGCAGTACTCC. Protein product: CASSIRLDSYEQYS.

The genes are TRBV10-3 and TRBJ1-5; possible D gene TRBD1, 5 bases. The length of the CDR3 is 16 residues. Trimming took 0 bases from V and 4 from J, leaving 13 bases between them. Germline assignment: CDR1 ENHRY and CDR2 SYGVKD. CDR3 loop: CAISESAGSENQPQHF. In DNA form, the CDR3 reads TGTGCCATCAGTGAGTCGGCAGGGAGCGAAAATCAGCCCCAGCATTTT.

This clonotype was recorded many times. J is TRBJ2-1 and V is TRBV7-2; D may match TRBD1 or TRBD2 (5 bases each). Per germline, CDR1 SGHTA and CDR2 FQGNSA. Between the trimmed V and J ends, which lost 11 bases and 7 bases, there was a span of 12 bases. The CDR3 consists of 11 residues. CDR3 amino acids: CAASEGNEQFF. The CDR3 nucleotides are TGTGCCGCCTCCGAGGGGAATGAGCAGTTCTTC. Combining the CDR3 with reference TRBV7-2 and TRBJ2-1 gives the whole variable domain GAGVSQSPSNKVTEKGKDVELRCDPISGHTALYWYRQSLGQGLEFLIYFQGNSAPDKSGLPSDRFSAERTGGSVSTLTIQRTQQEDSAVYLCAASEGNEQFFGPGTRLTVL.

The chain carries TRBV12-3 or TRBV12-4 and TRBJ2-3; 9 bases fit TRBD1. The CDR3 sequence is 13 residues long. Germline trimming cut 6 bases from V and 7 bases from J; bases unmatched to any gene: 5. This CDR3 is CASRSGQGHTQYF. In DNA form, the CDR3 reads TGTGCCAGCAGATCGGGACAGGGCCATACGCAGTATTTT.

This chain uses TRBV4-1 with TRBJ2-7; 10 nucleotides agree with TRBD2. V was pared by 0 bases and J by 3 bases, with 5 bases of the junction left unmatched. CDR3 length equals 16 residues. CDR1 and CDR2 (germline): MGHRA, YSYEKL. CDR3 amino acids: CASSQDGTSADYEQYF. DNA for the CDR3: TGCGCCAGCAGCCAAGACGGGACTAGCGCAGACTACGAGCAGTACTTC.

This clonotype occurred a few times. V gene TRBV7-2 combines with J gene TRBJ1-6; D is undetermined. V was shortened by 2 bases and J by 7 bases, with 6 bases between the two germline ends. The CDR3 runs 13 residues. CDR1 and CDR2 from the germline V gene are SGHTA and FQGNSA. CDR3 in DNA: TGTGCCAGCAGCTTATGGGTGAATTCACCCCTCCACTTT. It codes for CASSLWVNSPLHF.

This chain uses TRBV20-1 with TRBJ1-1; D is uncertain. V lost 7 bases and J 0 bases, leaving 9 bases between the germline ends. The CDR3 has 12 amino acids. Germline values: CDR1 DFQATT, CDR2 SNEGSKA (reference sequence). The CDR3 DNA sequence: TGCAGTGGAAGCGGGATGAACACTGAAGCTTTCTTT. This sequence encodes CSGSGMNTEAFF.

The chain combines TRBV5-1 with TRBJ2-3; 9 nucleotides align to TRBD2. J lost 0 bases, V lost 3 bases, and 5 bases had no gene match. This CDR3 is built from 16 residues. CDR1 and CDR2 from the germline V gene are SGHRS and YFSETQ. The CDR3 region has the DNA TGCGCCAGCAGCTCGCGGACTAGCGCCAGCACAGATACGCAGTATTTT. Residues: CASSSRTSASTDTQYF.

The chain recombines TRBV20-1 with TRBJ2-3; D ambiguous. Trimming cost V 6 bases and J 4 bases, with 11 bases left between them. The germline V gene encodes CDR1 DFQATT and CDR2 SNEGSKA (reference sequence). There are 12 residues in the CDR3. The chain's CDR3 is CSANSGADTQYF. The DNA of the CDR3 is TGCAGTGCCAACTCGGGCGCAGATACGCAGTATTTT.

This chain joins TRBV11-2 and TRBJ1-2; the D is unclear. Germline V lookup: CDR1 SGHAT, CDR2 FQNNGV. This CDR3 has 15 residues. Trimming shortened V by 0 bases and J by 3 bases, and 11 bases separated the two germline ends. CDR3 in DNA: TGTGCCAGCAGCTTAGATGGCTTACGGGACTATGGCTACACCTTC. As protein: CASSLDGLRDYGYTF.

Turning to this clonotype: It may be a read error: a sequence one base away is much more abundant. The rearrangement links TRBV29-1 to TRBJ2-7; tentative D call: TRBD1 (6 bases). The CDR3 is 12 residues long. V was cut by 6 bases and J by 5 bases, with 14 bases left in between. Germline assignment: CDR1 SQVTM and CDR2 ANQGSEA. The CDR3 spells CSVGQGFNEQYF. The CDR3 DNA reads TGCAGCGTGGGGCAGGGGTTCAACGAGCAGTACTTC.

As DNA, the CDR3 is TGCAGCGTCAGGGCAGTCGGGGATACGCAGTATTTT. It is translated as CSVRAVGDTQYF. V gene TRBV29-1 combines with J gene TRBJ2-3; maybe TRBD1 (5 bases). The V end was cut by 6 bases, the J end by 6 bases, with 13 bases between. Germline V gene lookup returns CDR1 SQVTM and CDR2 ANQGSEA. The length of the CDR3 is 12 residues.

This clonotype has just a few counts. Here the CDR3 DNA reads TGTGCCAGCAGTGAGGGAGTAGGGTCCTACGAGCAGTACTTC. Translated: CASSEGVGSYEQYF. The V call is TRBV2, the J call TRBJ2-7; tentatively, D is TRBD2 (5 bases). The CDR3 totals 14 residues. Germline CDR1 reads SNHLY; CDR2 reads FYNNEI. Trimming took off 3 bases at V and 1 base at J, with 10 bases between the two ends.

This sequence joins TRBV10-3 and TRBJ2-7; 7 bases are shared with TRBD1. Germline V gives CDR1 ENHRY, CDR2 SYGVKD. V lost 4 bases and J lost 3; bases outside the gene matches: 3. The CDR3 contains 13 residues. The CDR3 bases are TGTGCCATCAGTGGCTGGGACAGCTACGAGCAGTACTTC. This gives the protein CAISGWDSYEQYF.

The chain carries TRBV20-1 and TRBJ2-3, with 14 positions matching TRBD2. The CDR3 length is 18 residues. Losses at the gene ends were 5 bases for V and 3 bases for J; bases not matched to a gene: 13. Germline CDR1 DFQATT, CDR2 SNEGSKA (reference sequence). This chain's CDR3 is CSAPGTSGSGGGTDTQYF. The DNA for the CDR3 is TGCAGTGCTCCTGGGACTAGCGGGAGTGGGGGAGGTACAGATACGCAGTATTTT.

The chain is built from TRBV7-8 and TRBJ1-1; 7 bases are shared with TRBD1. The length of the CDR3 is 16 residues. Germline assignment: CDR1 SGHVS and CDR2 FQNEAQ. The J segment lost 2 bases and the V segment lost 5 bases, leaving 11 bases of the junction unmatched. CDR3 in amino acids: CASSGGQTSYNTEAFF. The CDR3 DNA sequence: TGTGCCAGCAGCGGGGGACAGACTTCCTACAACACTGAAGCTTTCTTT.

The chain combines TRBV29-1 with TRBJ2-7, with D perhaps matching TRBD1 (5 bases). CDR1 and CDR2 from the germline V gene are SQVTM and ANQGSEA. The ends were cut back, 7 bases at V and 6 bases at J, with 16 bases in the middle. This CDR3 has 12 residues. The CDR3 bases are TGCAGCGCTCGCCGACAGACGAGCGAGCAGTACTTC. Protein product: CSARRQTSEQYF.

This clonotype has only a few counts. The rearrangement joins TRBV19 to TRBJ2-5; 11 nucleotides align to TRBD2. Germline trimming cut 5 bases from V and 2 bases from J; bases unmatched to any gene: 7. The germline gives CDR1 LNHDA, CDR2 SQIVND (reference sequence). The CDR3 length is 16 residues. CDR3 amino acids: CASSGRLAGRQETQYF. CDR3 bases: TGTGCCAGTAGTGGGAGACTAGCGGGGAGGCAAGAGACCCAGTACTTC. The full variable domain, completed using reference TRBV19 and TRBJ2-5, is DGGITQSPKYLFRKEGQNVTLSCEQNLNHDAMYWYRQDPGQGLRLIYYSQIVNDFQKGDIAEGYSVSREKKESFPLTVTSAQKNPTAFYLCASSGRLAGRQETQYFGPGTRLLVL.

The chain uses TRBV29-1 and TRBJ2-1, with 8 bases lining up with TRBD2. With 6 bases clipped from V and 3 bases from J, the junction kept 4 bases outside the gene matches. The CDR3 runs to 13 residues. CDR1 is SQVTM and CDR2 is ANQGSEA in the germline V gene. CDR3 coding DNA: TGCAGCGTCCTTAGCGGGAACTACAATGAGCAGTTCTTC. Translation gives CSVLSGNYNEQFF.

The chain has TRBV15 and TRBJ2-7, with D possibly TRBD1 on 6 matching bases. The germline gives CDR1 LNHNV, CDR2 YYDKDF (reference sequence). The length of the CDR3 is 15 residues. V was cut by 3 bases and J by 1 base, with 13 bases left in between. The CDR3 sequence is CATSSGEQGSYEQYF. CDR3 DNA: TGTGCCACCAGCAGCGGAGAACAGGGTTCCTACGAGCAGTACTTC.

The J gene is TRBJ1-6, the V gene TRBV15; perhaps TRBD1 as D (5 bases). This CDR3 contains 14 residues. The germline CDR1 and CDR2 sequences are LNHNV and YYDKDF (reference sequence). The V and J ends lost 10 bases and 7 bases respectively, with 17 bases between them. CDR3: CASSGSAGNSPLHF. The DNA of the CDR3 is TGTGCCAGCTCGGGGTCGGCAGGGAATTCACCCCTCCACTTT.

V usage is TRBV2 and J usage is TRBJ2-7; the D is unclear. The CDR3 runs to 12 residues. CDR1 and CDR2 from the germline V gene are SNHLY and FYNNEI. Trimming left V 4 bases short and J 3 bases short, with 7 bases between. The CDR3 DNA follows: TGTGCCAGCAGTGGGACGTACTACGAGCAGTACTTC. This codes for CASSGTYYEQYF.

The J gene is TRBJ1-6, the V gene TRBV20-1; possible D gene TRBD1, 5 bases. The CDR3 extends over 14 amino acids. CDR1 and CDR2 from the germline V gene are DFQATT and SNEGSKA (reference sequence). Trimming removed 5 bases at V and 4 bases at J, with 12 bases between. The DNA for the CDR3 is TGCAGTGCTCGATCGACAGATTATAATTCACCCCTCCACTTT. Its translation is CSARSTDYNSPLHF.

The gene calls are TRBV2 and TRBJ1-2; D may be TRBD1 (5 bases). The germline V and J ends were trimmed by 8 bases and 4 bases, with 20 bases remaining between them. Germline V lookup: CDR1 SNHLY, CDR2 FYNNEI. This CDR3 is built from 15 residues. CDR3 nucleotide sequence: TGTGCCAGCGCCCACCGGGACCCCCATAGCTATGGCTACACCTTC. Translating gives CASAHRDPHSYGYTF.

There are a few counts of this clonotype. V gene TRBV11-2 combines with J gene TRBJ2-1, with 7 bases that match TRBD2. Trimming at V came to 2 bases and at J to 3 bases, leaving 7 bases not matched to a gene. Germline V gene data show CDR1 as SGHAT and CDR2 as FQNNGV. The CDR3 loop spans 16 amino acids. CDR3 coding DNA: TGTGCCAGCAGCTTATACAGCGGGATTATCTACAATGAGCAGTTCTTC. This codes for CASSLYSGIIYNEQFF.

This clonotype showed up just a few times. The rearrangement uses TRBV19 and TRBJ1-6; the D gene is possibly TRBD1 (5 bases). V was trimmed by 3 bases and J by 10 bases, leaving 13 bases between them. The germline V gene encodes CDR1 LNHDA and CDR2 SQIVND (reference sequence). This CDR3 spans 14 amino acids. The CDR3 is CASSIARDGSPLHF. The CDR3 nucleotides are TGTGCCAGTAGTATCGCCAGGGATGGCTCACCCCTCCACTTT.

This clonotype occurred a few times. The CDR3 sequence: CAISEWTSTDTQYF. CDR3 nucleotide sequence: TGTGCCATCAGTGAGTGGACTAGTACAGATACGCAGTATTTT. This chain connects TRBV10-3 to TRBJ2-3, with 7 bases fitting TRBD2. After removal of 1 base from V and 3 bases from J, the junction contained 1 base not matched to a gene. This CDR3 has 14 residues. Germline V gives CDR1 ENHRY, CDR2 SYGVKD.

This clonotype showed up many times. For the CDR3, the DNA is TGTGCCAGCAGTTTACCCGGGAGGGGGCAGCGGGGAAACACCATATATTTT. Translation gives CASSLPGRGQRGNTIYF. The chain recombines TRBV28 with TRBJ1-3; 7 bases fit TRBD1. V shed 2 bases and J 4 bases; nucleotides not matched to a gene: 11. This CDR3 region has 17 residues. CDR1 and CDR2 (germline): MDHEN, SYDVKM.

This chain joins TRBV5-4 and TRBJ2-5, with D unresolved. Germline V gives CDR1 SGHNT, CDR2 YYREEE (reference sequence). The CDR3 extends over 14 amino acids. Trimming pared 5 bases from V and 4 bases from J, leaving 15 bases between. CDR3 bases: TGTGCCAGCAGGGAAACGCCTGCCGGAGAGACCCAGTACTTC. This gives the protein CASRETPAGETQYF.